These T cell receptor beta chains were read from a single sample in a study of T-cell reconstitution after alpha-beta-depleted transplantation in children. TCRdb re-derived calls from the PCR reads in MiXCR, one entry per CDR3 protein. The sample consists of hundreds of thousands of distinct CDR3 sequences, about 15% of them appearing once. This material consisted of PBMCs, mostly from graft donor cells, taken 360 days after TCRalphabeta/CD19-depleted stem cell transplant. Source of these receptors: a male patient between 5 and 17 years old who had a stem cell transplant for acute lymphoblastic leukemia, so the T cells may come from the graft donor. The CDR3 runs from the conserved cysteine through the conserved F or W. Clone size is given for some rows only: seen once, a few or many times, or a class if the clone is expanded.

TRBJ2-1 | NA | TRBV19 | CASSIFGGEPNNEQFF
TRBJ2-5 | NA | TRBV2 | CASSANERVAVEETQYF
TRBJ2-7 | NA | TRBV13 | CASSPLLAGESGTSEQYF
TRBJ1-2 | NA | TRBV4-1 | CASSHPDREIYGYTF
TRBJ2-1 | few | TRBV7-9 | CASSLEGQISYNEQFF
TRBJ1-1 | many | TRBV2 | CASRAALNTEAFF
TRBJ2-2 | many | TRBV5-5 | CASSFGWGTGELFF
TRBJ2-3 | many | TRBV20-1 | CSATRRDSRLTDTQYF
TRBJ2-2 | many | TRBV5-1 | CASSLALWSGELFF
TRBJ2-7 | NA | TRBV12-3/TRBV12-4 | CASRASGSSYEQYF
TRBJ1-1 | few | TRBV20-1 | CSAREGYTEAFF
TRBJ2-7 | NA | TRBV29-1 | CSVRFPQVAGIFPYEQYF
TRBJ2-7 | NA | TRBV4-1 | CASSPARGGYEQYF
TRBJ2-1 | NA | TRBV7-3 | CASSRGFLAGNNEQFF
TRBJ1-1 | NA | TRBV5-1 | CASSVRDRVANTEAFF
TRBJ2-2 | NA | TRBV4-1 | CASSQDGLAGTGELFF
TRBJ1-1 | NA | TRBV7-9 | CASSLAGQNTEAFF
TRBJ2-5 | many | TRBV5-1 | CASSWTGTETQYF
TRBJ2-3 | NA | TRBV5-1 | CASSLQTGGPGDTQYF
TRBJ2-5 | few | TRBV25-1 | CASRKQDRVGETQYF
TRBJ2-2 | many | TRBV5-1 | CASRPGGADTGELFF
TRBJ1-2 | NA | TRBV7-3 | CASSLIAARGYGYTF
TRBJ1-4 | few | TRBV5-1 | CASRGLNEKLFF
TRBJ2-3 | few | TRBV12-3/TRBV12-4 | CASRRTGDTDTQYF
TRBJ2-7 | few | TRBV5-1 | CASSLTRQGFYEQYF
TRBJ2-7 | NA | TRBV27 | CASLLRGVAGEQYF
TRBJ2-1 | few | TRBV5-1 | CASSQGQLQGDEQFF
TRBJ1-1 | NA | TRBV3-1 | CASRQDRIISEAFF
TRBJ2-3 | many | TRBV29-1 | CSVDPTGYHTQYF
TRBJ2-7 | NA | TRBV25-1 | CASSESGSSSYEQYF
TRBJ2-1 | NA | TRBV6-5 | CASSYVLNYNEQFF